This entry lists 29 T cell receptor beta chains sequenced from one sample in a study of Graves' ophthalmopathy and Graves' hyperthyroidism. The study amplified TCR beta CDR3 regions using RNA transcripts. Amplification began with first-round RT-PCR using HTBI primers, then second-round multiplex PCR was performed. Each CDR3 protein is one row after TCRdb ran MiXCR on the multiplex PCR reads. The sample has 580,000 or so distinct CDR3 sequences, less than 40% seen once; the top ten hold 3.5% to 4.5%. The sample consisted of peripheral blood or thyroid tissue (not recorded which). The receptors were sampled from an adult man with Graves' hyperthyroidism.

Worth noting for this clonotype: This sequence may be a read error, since a much larger clone differs from it by one base. The CDR3 DNA reads as TGTGCCAGCAGCCACGACAGGGGGCTGTCTAACCATGGCTACACCTTC. Residues: CASSHDRGLSNHGYTF. The J gene is TRBJ1-2, the V gene TRBV28; 10 nucleotides align to TRBD1. Germline V lookup: CDR1 MDHEN, CDR2 SYDVKM. The CDR3 is made up of 16 amino acids.

This clonotype was recorded many times. The chain is built from TRBV7-9 and TRBJ2-6, with D hard to call. This CDR3 has 14 residues. Germline loops: CDR1 SEHNR, CDR2 FQNEAQ (reference sequence). V dropped 6 bases and J dropped 6 bases, with 12 bases sitting between them. DNA for the CDR3: TGTGCCAGCAGTCTAGACCGTGCGGCCAACGTCCTGACTTTC. Amino acids: CASSLDRAANVLTF.

This clonotype has a count of ten or more. V is TRBV19 and J is TRBJ1-2; 7 nucleotides line up with TRBD1. The CDR3 covers 17 residues. V was pared by 2 bases and J by 7 bases, with 16 bases of the junction left unmatched. The germline V gene encodes CDR1 LNHDA and CDR2 SQIVND (reference sequence). CDR3 residues: CASSISQTGTVRFGYTF. The CDR3 nucleotides are TGTGCCAGTAGTATATCCCAAACCGGGACAGTTCGTTTTGGCTACACCTTC.

This chain connects TRBV7-9 to TRBJ2-3, with 13 bases matching TRBD2. The CDR3 runs to 15 residues. The junction had 7 bases not matched to a gene; V was cut back by 9 bases and J by 4 bases. CDR1 and CDR2 from the germline V gene are SEHNR and FQNEAQ (reference sequence). The CDR3 sequence: CASSPGLAGPDTQYF. The CDR3 DNA reads as TGTGCCAGTAGTCCGGGACTAGCGGGACCAGATACGCAGTATTTT.

The chain carries TRBV7-9 and TRBJ2-6, with D possibly being TRBD1 (5 bases). Per germline, CDR1 SEHNR and CDR2 FQNEAQ (reference sequence). Trimming took off 4 bases at V and 4 bases at J, with 8 bases between the two ends. The length of the CDR3 is 14 residues. The CDR3 loop is CASSSRQGANVLTF. DNA for the CDR3: TGTGCCAGCAGCTCAAGACAGGGGGCCAACGTCCTGACTTTC.

This chain uses TRBV20-1 with TRBJ2-3; D is perhaps TRBD2 (6 bases). Germline-derived CDR1 and CDR2 are DFQATT and SNEGSKA (reference sequence). The V end lost 1 base, the J end lost 2 bases, and 25 bases lay between the germline ends. The CDR3 spans 19 residues. This CDR3 is CSARAPAGGTIRITDTQYF. The DNA for the CDR3 is TGCAGTGCTAGAGCCCCAGCGGGCGGGACGATTAGAATCACAGATACGCAGTATTTT.

This clonotype was seen many times. CDR3 loop: CASSFGADTEAFF. The CDR3 nucleotides read TGCGCCAGCAGCTTCGGGGCGGACACTGAAGCTTTCTTT. V usage is TRBV5-1 and J usage is TRBJ1-1; the D gene is possibly TRBD1 (5 bases). This CDR3 is 13 amino acids long. The germline V gene encodes CDR1 SGHRS and CDR2 YFSETQ. The V end lost 2 bases, the J end lost 3 bases, and 8 bases lay between the germline ends.

A word on this clonotype: This likely comes from a read error, as the CDR3 has no conserved phenylalanine or tryptophan at its end. The gene calls are TRBV10-3 and TRBJ2-7; maybe TRBD1 (6 bases). CDR1 is ENHRY, CDR2 SYGVKD, per germline. The CDR3 runs 15 residues. CDR3 loop: CASSYFSTGIGEQYL. Here the CDR3 DNA reads TGTGCCAGCAGTTACTTTAGTACAGGGATCGGCGAGCAGTACCTC.

This clonotype was found a few times. This chain connects TRBV2 to TRBJ2-7; D possibly corresponds to TRBD1 (5 bases). The ends were cut back, 5 bases at V and 4 bases at J, with 15 bases in the middle. The CDR3 is 14 residues long. Germline CDR1 and CDR2: SNHLY and FYNNEI. CDR3 sequence reads: CASSPLRGMYEQYF. CDR3 sequence (DNA): TGTGCCAGCAGTCCCTTAAGGGGTATGTACGAGCAGTACTTC.

The rearrangement joins TRBV25-1 to TRBJ2-2; 7 bases map to TRBD2. The CDR3 is made up of 15 amino acids. The V gene end was trimmed by 5 bases and the J gene end by 5 bases; junction bases not matched to a gene: 8. The germline V gene encodes CDR1 MGHDK and CDR2 SYGVNS. CDR3 bases: TGTGCCAGCAGTAAAGCGGGAAGACGTACCGGGGAGCTGTTTTTT. It yields the protein CASSKAGRRTGELFF. The whole variable domain, remainder taken from reference TRBV25-1 and TRBJ2-2, is EADIYQTPRYLVIGTGKKITLECSQTMGHDKMYWYQQDPGMELHLIHYSYGVNSTEKGDLSSESTVSRIRTEHFPLTLESARPSHTSQYLCASSKAGRRTGELFFGEGSRLTVL.

This clonotype turned up a few times. V and J are TRBV28 and TRBJ2-5, with 11 bases lining up with TRBD1. V shed 6 bases, J shed 4 bases, and the junction held 7 bases outside the gene matches. The V gene's germline CDR1 is MDHEN and CDR2 SYDVKM. The CDR3 covers 15 residues. The CDR3 loop is CASRMGGTGGETQYF. Written as DNA, the CDR3 is TGTGCCAGCAGGATGGGCGGGACAGGGGGAGAGACCCAGTACTTC.

There are many counts of this clonotype. This chain uses TRBV20-1 with TRBJ1-1; weak D call: TRBD1 (5 bases). From germline, CDR1 is DFQATT and CDR2 SNEGSKA (reference sequence). The V end was cut by 7 bases, the J end by 1 base, with 16 bases between. The CDR3 has 14 residues. The CDR3 is CSVSGTPKNTEAFF. In DNA form, the CDR3 reads TGCAGTGTCTCCGGGACCCCAAAGAACACTGAAGCTTTCTTT.

This sequence joins TRBV5-4 and TRBJ1-1; the match to TRBD1 covers 10 bases. Trimming cost V 2 bases and J 4 bases; bases outside gene matches: 5. Germline V gives CDR1 SGHNT, CDR2 YYREEE (reference sequence). The CDR3 covers 15 residues. In DNA, the CDR3 is TGTGCCAGCAGCTTAGGACAGGGGGGATTCACTGAAGCTTTCTTT. As protein: CASSLGQGGFTEAFF.

A remark on this clonotype: At one of its ends the junction is not consistent with the germline gene, which may arise from a read error. The V call is TRBV11-2, the J call TRBJ2-2; 8 bases agree with TRBD2. The CDR3 has 15 amino acids. From germline, CDR1 is SGHAT and CDR2 FQNNGV. In nucleotides, the CDR3 is TGTGCCAGCAGCTTTAGCGGGACGAACACCGGGGAGCTGCTTTTT. As protein: CASSFSGTNTGELLF. The variable domain in full, completed from reference TRBV11-2 and TRBJ2-2, reads EAGVAQSPRYKIIEKRQSVAFWCNPISGHATLYWYQQILGQGPKLLIQFQNNGVVDDSQLPKDRFSAERLKGVDSTLKIQPAKLEDSAVYLCASSFSGTNTGELLFGEGSRLTVL.

The J gene is TRBJ2-7, the V gene TRBV12-3 or TRBV12-4; D remains ambiguous. Trimming left V 2 bases short and J 2 bases short, with 13 bases between. The CDR3 loop spans 15 amino acids. CDR3 loop: CASSLTAGETYEQYF. DNA of the CDR3: TGTGCCAGCAGTTTAACGGCAGGCGAAACCTACGAGCAGTACTTC.

The rearrangement uses TRBV13 and TRBJ1-2; unclear D gene. CDR3 length: 13 amino acids. Germline V gene lookup returns CDR1 PRHDT and CDR2 FYEKMQ (reference sequence). V lost 6 bases to trimming and J lost 12 bases, with 20 bases between them. DNA for the CDR3: TGTGCCAGCAGTTTCGGCGGACCCTCTGGAAACACCTTC. Translation gives CASSFGGPSGNTF.

This clonotype was counted ten times or more. This chain uses TRBV24-1 with TRBJ1-1, with a weak D call TRBD1 (6 bases). The CDR3 spans 14 residues. Trimming removed 4 bases from V and 5 bases from J, with 13 bases in between. Germline V gene sequence: CDR1 KGHDR, CDR2 SFDVKD. The DNA for the CDR3 is TGTGCCACCAGTGAAGGGGGTGGTGAGACTGAAGCTTTCTTT. Protein product: CATSEGGGETEAFF.

In its sample, this clonotype was seen a few times. The gene calls are TRBV19 and TRBJ1-5; D not resolved. CDR3 length: 15 amino acids. CDR1 is LNHDA and CDR2 is SQIVND in the germline V gene (reference sequence). The V gene lost 5 bases and the J gene lost 0 bases, with 11 bases spanning the gap. CDR3 bases: TGTGCCAGTAGTGTCATGGATTATAGCAATCAGCCCCAGCATTTT. It translates to CASSVMDYSNQPQHF.

The genes are TRBV10-3 and TRBJ1-3; possibly TRBD1 for D (6 bases). This CDR3 region has 15 residues. Germline V lookup: CDR1 ENHRY, CDR2 SYGVKD. Trimming shortened V by 6 bases and J by 2 bases, and 14 bases separated the two germline ends. Written as DNA, the CDR3 is TGTGCCATCAGGGATACAGGGCCTGCTGGAAACACCATATATTTT. Translating gives CAIRDTGPAGNTIYF.

This clonotype appeared many times. The chain is built from TRBV12-3 or TRBV12-4 and TRBJ1-5; 9 nucleotides line up with TRBD1. The CDR3 is made up of 15 amino acids. Losses at the gene ends were 4 bases for V and 3 bases for J; bases not matched to a gene: 4. The CDR3 coding sequence is TGTGCCAGCAGTTGGGGACAGGGTCCCAATCAGCCCCAGCATTTT. This encodes CASSWGQGPNQPQHF.

This clonotype was counted ten times or more. The chain carries TRBV5-8 and TRBJ1-5; 7 nucleotides agree with TRBD1. The CDR3 is made up of 14 amino acids. From germline, CDR1 is SGHTS and CDR2 YDEGEE. J lost 7 bases, V lost 7 bases, and 11 bases had no gene match. DNA for the CDR3: TGTGCCAGCGGGGCAGGGGGGATCGGCCAGCCCCAGCATTTT. Encoded protein: CASGAGGIGQPQHF.

Remarks on this clonotype: A junction end diverges from the germline sequence, so it may reflect a read error. This rearrangement joins TRBV5-1 to TRBJ1-3; no reliable D call. The CDR3 has 18 amino acids. Looked up from germline, CDR1 is SGHRS and CDR2 is YFSETQ. As DNA, the CDR3 is TGTGCCAGCAGCTTGAGGAGGGAGGGCAGCATCTCTGGAAACACCATATATTTT. Protein: CASSLRREGSISGNTIYF.

The chain couples TRBV7-8 to TRBJ2-3; no definite D call. This CDR3 has 14 amino acids. Deletions cut 3 bases from V and 0 bases from J, with 7 bases between. Germline V gives CDR1 SGHVS, CDR2 FQNEAQ. The CDR3 sequence is CASSFVVSTDTQYF. For the CDR3, the DNA is TGTGCCAGCAGCTTTGTAGTTAGCACAGATACGCAGTATTTT.

Ten or more counts support this clonotype. V and J are TRBV12-3 or TRBV12-4 and TRBJ2-5, with 8 bases aligning to TRBD2. This CDR3 comprises 15 residues. The junction had 6 bases not matched to a gene; V was cut back by 5 bases and J by 1 base. CDR3 in DNA: TGTGCCAGCAGTAACCAACTAGCGGCCCAAGAGACCCAGTACTTC. It translates to CASSNQLAAQETQYF.

This clonotype was recorded at least ten times. The rearrangement links TRBV5-1 to TRBJ2-7; D is unclear. The CDR3 has 15 residues. The germline gives CDR1 SGHRS, CDR2 YFSETQ. Deletions cut 0 bases from V and 2 bases from J, with 12 bases between. Here the CDR3 DNA reads TGCGCCAGCAGCTTGGTTTTCGGATCGACCTACGAGCAGTACTTC. Its protein is CASSLVFGSTYEQYF.

The rearrangement uses TRBV10-3 and TRBJ2-5; 14 bases fit TRBD2. Germline V gene lookup returns CDR1 ENHRY and CDR2 SYGVKD. The J segment lost 5 bases and the V segment lost 4 bases, leaving 15 bases of the junction unmatched. This CDR3 region has 19 residues. CDR3 DNA sequence: TGTGCCATCAGTGCTAGTGGACCCCCGGGACTAGCGGGAGAGGAGACCCAGTACTTC. Protein product: CAISASGPPGLAGEETQYF.

The gene calls are TRBV5-6 and TRBJ2-3, with no clear D. CDR1 and CDR2 (germline): SGHDT, YYEEEE. V was cut by 6 bases and J by 7 bases, with 21 bases left in between. The CDR3 has 15 residues. The CDR3 here is CASIRYGMVLNTQYF. CDR3 bases: TGTGCCAGCATCAGGTACGGAATGGTCCTCAATACGCAGTATTTT.

This clonotype was detected ten times or more. The chain uses TRBV19 and TRBJ1-5; a possible D gene is TRBD1 (5 bases). Germline lookup yields CDR1 LNHDA and CDR2 SQIVND (reference sequence). This CDR3 has 16 amino acids. Trimming removed 5 bases from V and 4 bases from J, with 18 bases in between. Here the CDR3 reads CASSQHEGLTNQPQHF. The CDR3 DNA reads TGTGCCAGTAGTCAACACGAGGGGCTCACTAATCAGCCCCAGCATTTT.

In its sample, this clonotype was seen many times. V and J are TRBV11-2 and TRBJ2-7; 7 bases are shared with TRBD1. Germline trimming cut 4 bases from V and 3 bases from J; bases unmatched to any gene: 3. The CDR3 is 13 amino acids. CDR1 and CDR2 from the germline V gene are SGHAT and FQNNGV. The CDR3 nucleotides are TGTGCCAGCAGCTCATACAGGGGCTACGAGCAGTACTTC. Protein sequence: CASSSYRGYEQYF.